What follows describes a single T cell receptor (beta chain). Its target is not known. The germline V gene has CDR1 SGHTA and CDR2 FQGTGA. The CDR3 spans 16 residues. Trimming pared 0 bases from V and 7 bases from J, leaving 15 bases between. The data stem from a study of CD8+CD57+ T cells in acquired aplastic anemia. Study-wide findings and caveats: Patients were compared with controls for CD8+ Simpson's diversity, and no significant difference emerged.

Profiling of TCR beta VDJ combinations and CDR3 sequences used genomic DNA as template. Each CDR3 protein is one row after TCRdb ran MiXCR on the reads. The sample lists roughly 500,000 distinct CDR3 sequences; about a third were seen once. Flow cytometry had shown expanded CD8+CD57+ cells in the patients chosen for sequencing. When blood sampling took place, the patients had received no therapy. This TCR derives from a human donor with aplastic anemia. Sequenced material: sorted CD4+, CD8+, or CD8+CD57+ T cells (not recorded which) from PBMCs. The chain joins TRBV7-3 to TRBJ2-2; tentative D call: TRBD2 (6 bases). The CDR3 reads CASSLTTGGIGGELFF. CDR3 DNA sequence: TGTGCCAGCAGCTTAACAACCGGAGGGATAGGCGGGGAGCTGTTTTTT.